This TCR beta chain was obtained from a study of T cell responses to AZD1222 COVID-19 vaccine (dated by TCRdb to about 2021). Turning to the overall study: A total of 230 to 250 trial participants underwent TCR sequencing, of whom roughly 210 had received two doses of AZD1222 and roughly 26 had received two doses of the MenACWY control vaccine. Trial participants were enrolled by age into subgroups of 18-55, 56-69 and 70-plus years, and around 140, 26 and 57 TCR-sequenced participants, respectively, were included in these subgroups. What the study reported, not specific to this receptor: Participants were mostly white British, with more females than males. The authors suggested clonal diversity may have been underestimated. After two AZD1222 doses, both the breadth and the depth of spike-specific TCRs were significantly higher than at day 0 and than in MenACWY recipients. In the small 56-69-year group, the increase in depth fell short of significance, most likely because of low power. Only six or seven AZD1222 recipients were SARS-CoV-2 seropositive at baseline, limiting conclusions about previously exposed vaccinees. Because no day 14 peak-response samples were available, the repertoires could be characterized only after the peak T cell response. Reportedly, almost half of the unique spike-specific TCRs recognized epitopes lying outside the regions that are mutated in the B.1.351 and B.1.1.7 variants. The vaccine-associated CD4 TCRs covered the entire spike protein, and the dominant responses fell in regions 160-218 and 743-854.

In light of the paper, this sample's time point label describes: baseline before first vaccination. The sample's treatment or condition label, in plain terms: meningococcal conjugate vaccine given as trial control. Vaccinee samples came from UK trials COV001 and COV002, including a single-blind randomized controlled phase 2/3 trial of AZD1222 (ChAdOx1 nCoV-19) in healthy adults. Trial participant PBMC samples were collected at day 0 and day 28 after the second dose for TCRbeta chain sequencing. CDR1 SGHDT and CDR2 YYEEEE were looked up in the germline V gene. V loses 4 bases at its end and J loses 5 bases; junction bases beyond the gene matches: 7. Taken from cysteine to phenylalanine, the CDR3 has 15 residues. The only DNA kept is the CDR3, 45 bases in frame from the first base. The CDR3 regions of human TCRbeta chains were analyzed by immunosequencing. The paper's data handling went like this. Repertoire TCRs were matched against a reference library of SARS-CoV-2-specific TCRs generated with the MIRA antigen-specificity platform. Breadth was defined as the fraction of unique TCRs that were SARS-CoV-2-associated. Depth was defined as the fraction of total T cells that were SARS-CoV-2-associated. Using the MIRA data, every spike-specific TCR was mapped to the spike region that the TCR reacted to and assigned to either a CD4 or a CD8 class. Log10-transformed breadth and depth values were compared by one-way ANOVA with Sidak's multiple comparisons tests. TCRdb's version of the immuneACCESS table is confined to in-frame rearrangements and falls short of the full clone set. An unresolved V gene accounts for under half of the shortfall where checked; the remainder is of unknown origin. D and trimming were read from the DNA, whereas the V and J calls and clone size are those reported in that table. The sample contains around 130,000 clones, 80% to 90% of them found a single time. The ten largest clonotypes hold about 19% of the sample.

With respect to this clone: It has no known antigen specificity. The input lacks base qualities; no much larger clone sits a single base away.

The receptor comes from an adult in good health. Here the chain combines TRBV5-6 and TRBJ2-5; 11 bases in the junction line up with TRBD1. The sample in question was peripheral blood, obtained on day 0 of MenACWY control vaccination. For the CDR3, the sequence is CASSQGDRGMETQYF. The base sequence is TGTGCCAGCAGCCAAGGGGACAGGGGGATGGAGACCCAGTACTTC.